The 10 T cell receptor beta chains reported below all come from one sample, sequenced in a study of blood T cell repertoires in COVID-19. Repertoires were generated with immunoSEQ multiplex PCR, while TCRdb's copy carries only in-frame clones and drops some. Of about 140,000 clones in the sample, 70% to 90% are singletons; the top ten hold over 8%. Input material: peripheral blood. Receptor source: an older woman with acute or convalescent COVID-19.

This clone showed up just once. The CDR3 region has the DNA TGCGCCAGCAGCCAAGCTTCCCCGAACACTGAAGCTTTCTTT. Encoded protein: CASSQASPNTEAFF. This sequence joins TRBV4-1 and TRBJ1-1; D unresolved. The germline V gene has CDR1 MGHRA and CDR2 YSYEKL. The CDR3 contains 14 residues. V gave up 1 base and J gave up 1 base, with 7 bases separating them.

The V call is TRBV27, the J call TRBJ1-2; TRBD1 might be the D (6 bases). Trimming removed 2 bases from V and 8 bases from J, with 18 bases in between. CDR1 and CDR2 from the germline V gene are MNHEY and SMNVEV (reference sequence). This CDR3 has 15 residues. Written as DNA, the CDR3 is TGTGCCAGCAGTTTAGGCGGTCAGGGGCTCTGGGGCTACACCTTC. Translated, it gives CASSLGGQGLWGYTF.

This clone was counted a few times. The V and J genes are TRBV18 and TRBJ1-6, with 7 bases lining up with TRBD1. The CDR3 covers 14 residues. V was pared by 4 bases and J by 9 bases, with 6 bases of the junction left unmatched. Germline loops: CDR1 KGHSH, CDR2 LQKENI. CDR3 sequence: CASSQRQGGSPLHF. In nucleotides, the CDR3 is TGTGCCAGCTCACAAAGACAGGGAGGTTCACCCCTCCACTTT.

The gene calls are TRBV5-4 and TRBJ2-5, with 8 bases lining up with TRBD2. Germline-derived CDR1 and CDR2 are SGHNT and YYREEE (reference sequence). The CDR3 runs 13 residues. With 2 bases clipped from V and 7 bases from J, the junction kept 4 bases outside the gene matches. CDR3 region: CASSFGGGPTQYF. The CDR3 bases are TGTGCCAGCAGCTTTGGCGGGGGGCCGACCCAGTACTTC.

The V gene is TRBV4-3, the J gene TRBJ1-1; 10 bases align to TRBD1. The CDR3 totals 16 residues. The germline V gene encodes CDR1 LGHNA and CDR2 YSLEER. The V gene end was trimmed by 2 bases and the J gene end by 4 bases; junction bases not matched to a gene: 7. The CDR3 reads CASSQTYRTGGTEAFF. The DNA of the CDR3 is TGCGCCAGCAGCCAAACTTACCGGACAGGGGGCACTGAAGCTTTCTTT.

The chain employs TRBV28 and TRBJ1-1; 7 positions agree with TRBD1. CDR1 and CDR2 (germline): MDHEN, SYDVKM. The CDR3 runs to 14 residues. V lost 5 bases, J lost 7 bases, and 10 bases stayed unmatched. DNA of the CDR3: TGTGCCAGCAGTCGGGACAGCTTGACGTATGAAGCTTTCTTT. Its protein product is CASSRDSLTYEAFF.

This rearrangement joins TRBV9 to TRBJ2-7; 9 nucleotides line up with TRBD2. The CDR3 has 14 amino acids. Germline CDR1 and CDR2: SGDLS and YYNGEE. Trimming cost V 3 bases and J 3 bases; bases outside gene matches: 4. This CDR3 reads CASSGGGAGYEQYF. Written as DNA, the CDR3 is TGTGCCAGCAGCGGCGGGGGGGCGGGCTACGAGCAGTACTTC.

The V gene is TRBV9, the J gene TRBJ1-6; 8 bases fit TRBD1. J was trimmed by 8 bases and V by 2 bases; bases with no gene match: 6. Per the germline V gene, CDR1 is SGDLS and CDR2 is YYNGEE. The length of the CDR3 is 15 residues. CDR3 loop: CASSVRGPFDSPLHF. For the CDR3, the DNA is TGTGCCAGCAGCGTCAGGGGGCCCTTCGATTCACCCCTCCACTTT. The whole variable domain, filled in from reference TRBV9 and TRBJ1-6, reads DSGVTQTPKHLITATGQRVTLRCSPRSGDLSVYWYQQSLDQGLQFLIQYYNGEERAKGNILERFSAQQFPDLHSELNLSSLELGDSALYFCASSVRGPFDSPLHFGNGTRLTVT.

This clone has only a few counts. This chain uses TRBV6-5 with TRBJ1-5; 7 positions agree with TRBD1. The V segment lost 5 bases and the J segment 7 bases; nucleotides outside the gene matches: 8. The germline gives CDR1 MNHEY, CDR2 SVGAGI. This CDR3 region has 14 residues. Here the CDR3 reads CASSPTGERQPQHF. CDR3 in DNA: TGTGCCAGCAGTCCTACAGGGGAGAGGCAGCCCCAGCATTTT.

This clone was picked up a small number of times. The CDR3 loop is CASSFREGRSETQYF. For the CDR3, the DNA is TGTGCCAGCAGTTTCCGGGAAGGGCGTTCGGAGACCCAGTACTTC. The rearrangement joins TRBV28 to TRBJ2-5, with D maybe TRBD2 (5 bases). Trimming shortened V by 3 bases and J by 5 bases, and 16 bases separated the two germline ends. The CDR3 length is 15 residues. The germline V gene has CDR1 MDHEN and CDR2 SYDVKM.